Below, 12 T cell receptor beta chains from the same sample are listed, as sequenced in a study of cytomegalovirus exposure and HLA in healthy donors. A multiplex PCR was run with 60 Vbeta primers and 13 Jbeta primers. Here immunoSEQ multiplex PCR was the method, and the copy in TCRdb shows in-frame clones only, minus some. The ten most abundant clones cover roughly 4% of a sample with approximately 110,000 clones. The sequenced sample consisted of PBMCs. All receptors derive from a young man in good health and CMV-seronegative.

The rearrangement links TRBV27 to TRBJ1-2; D is unclear. Looked up from germline, CDR1 is MNHEY and CDR2 is SMNVEV (reference sequence). The CDR3 extends over 15 amino acids. The germline V and J ends were trimmed by 5 bases and 2 bases, with 15 bases remaining between them. The CDR3 spells CASSRTGVSNYGYTF. In DNA form, the CDR3 reads TGTGCCAGCAGTCGCACGGGAGTTTCGAACTATGGCTACACCTTC.

This chain uses TRBV6-1 with TRBJ2-1; D perhaps matches TRBD2 (5 bases). Germline V gene sequence: CDR1 MNHNS, CDR2 SASEGT. This CDR3 has 14 amino acids. The V gene lost 7 bases and the J gene lost 7 bases, with 17 bases spanning the gap. CDR3 bases: TGTGCCAGCAAAGGACTCGCCCTACGGAATGAGCAGTTCTTC. Translating gives CASKGLALRNEQFF.

The chain links TRBV7-8 to TRBJ2-7; weak D call: TRBD1 (5 bases). Germline lookup yields CDR1 SGHVS and CDR2 FQNEAQ. This CDR3 is 19 amino acids long. The V end was cut by 0 bases, the J end by 5 bases, with 26 bases between. CDR3: CASSLAPTVWGRGRDEQYF. CDR3 sequence (DNA): TGTGCCAGCAGCTTAGCCCCGACTGTTTGGGGAAGGGGCAGAGACGAGCAGTACTTC.

The V and J genes are TRBV5-1 and TRBJ2-5; D is unclear. From germline, CDR1 is SGHRS and CDR2 YFSETQ. The CDR3 contains 12 residues. Between the trimmed V and J ends, which lost 7 bases and 1 base, there was a span of 8 bases. CDR3 in DNA: TGCGCCAGCTCCTACCCCCAAGAGACCCAGTACTTC. Encoded protein: CASSYPQETQYF.

The chain combines TRBV18 with TRBJ1-4; 7 bases are shared with TRBD1. The CDR3 extends over 14 amino acids. The trim removed 6 bases at V and 7 bases at J, leaving 8 bases unmatched. Per germline, CDR1 KGHSH and CDR2 LQKENI. The CDR3 protein is CASSQGDDSEKLFF. The DNA for the CDR3 is TGTGCCAGCTCCCAGGGGGACGACAGTGAAAAACTGTTTTTT.

This rearrangement joins TRBV7-8 to TRBJ1-1; the D gene is possibly TRBD1 (5 bases). The germline V gene has CDR1 SGHVS and CDR2 FQNEAQ. This CDR3 has 13 residues. The V gene lost 5 bases and the J gene lost 3 bases, with 10 bases spanning the gap. CDR3 in amino acids: CASSTDIYTEAFF. The DNA of the CDR3 is TGTGCCAGCAGCACGGACATATACACTGAAGCTTTCTTT.

The rearrangement uses TRBV9 and TRBJ2-1, with a weak D call TRBD2 (6 bases). Trimming left V 0 bases short and J 2 bases short, with 9 bases between. CDR1 is SGDLS, CDR2 YYNGEE, per germline. The CDR3 contains 15 residues. CDR3 amino acids: CASSVEGGTYNEQFF. CDR3 in DNA: TGTGCCAGCAGCGTAGAGGGAGGAACCTACAATGAGCAGTTCTTC.

The chain combines TRBV27 with TRBJ2-2, with D possibly being TRBD1 (5 bases). Deletions cut 6 bases from V and 0 bases from J, with 11 bases between. There are 15 residues in the CDR3. Per the germline V gene, CDR1 is MNHEY and CDR2 is SMNVEV (reference sequence). DNA for the CDR3: TGTGCCAGCAGCCAGACAGAAACGAACACCGGGGAGCTGTTTTTT. This codes for CASSQTETNTGELFF.

J is TRBJ2-1 and V is TRBV7-9; 8 bases align to TRBD2. After removal of 6 bases from V and 6 bases from J, the junction contained 10 bases not matched to a gene. Germline V CDR1 and CDR2: SEHNR, FQNEAQ (reference sequence). The CDR3 is 15 amino acids. The CDR3 region has the DNA TGTGCCAGCAGTGTCGGGGGGGGGCGCATCAATGAGCAGTTCTTC. This codes for CASSVGGGRINEQFF.

This chain joins TRBV5-6 and TRBJ2-7, with a weak D call TRBD2 (5 bases). In germline, CDR1 is SGHDT, CDR2 YYEEEE. There are 13 residues in the CDR3. Trimming pared 2 bases from V and 5 bases from J, leaving 11 bases between. The CDR3 loop is CASSFRGFHEQYF. The DNA for the CDR3 is TGTGCCAGCAGCTTTCGGGGTTTCCACGAGCAGTACTTC.

J is TRBJ2-2 and V is TRBV11-3; possible D gene TRBD2, 5 bases. The germline CDR1 and CDR2 sequences are SGHNT and YENEEA. With 8 bases removed from V and 1 base from J, the gap between germline ends came to 8 bases. This CDR3 region has 13 residues. The CDR3 DNA follows: TGTGCCAGCGGCCGGGGGAACACCGGGGAGCTGTTTTTT. Protein: CASGRGNTGELFF.

The chain couples TRBV27 to TRBJ1-4; unclear D gene. The CDR3 contains 12 residues. Per the germline V gene, CDR1 is MNHEY and CDR2 is SMNVEV (reference sequence). V gave up 4 bases and J gave up 4 bases, with 4 bases separating them. Written as DNA, the CDR3 is TGTGCCAGCAGTTACAGTAATGAAAAACTGTTTTTT. Protein product: CASSYSNEKLFF.